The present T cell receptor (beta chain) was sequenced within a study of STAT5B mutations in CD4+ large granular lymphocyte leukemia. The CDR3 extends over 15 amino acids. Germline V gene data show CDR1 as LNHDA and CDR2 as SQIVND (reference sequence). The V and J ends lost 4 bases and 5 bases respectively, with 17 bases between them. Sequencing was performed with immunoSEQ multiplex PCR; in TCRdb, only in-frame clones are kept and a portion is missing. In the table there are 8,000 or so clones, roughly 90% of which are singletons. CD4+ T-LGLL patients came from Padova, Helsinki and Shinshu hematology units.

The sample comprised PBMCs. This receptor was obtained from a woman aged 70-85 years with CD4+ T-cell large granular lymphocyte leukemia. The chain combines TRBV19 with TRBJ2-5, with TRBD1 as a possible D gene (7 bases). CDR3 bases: TGTGCCAGTAGTAACGGGGGCAGGGGGTGGGAGACCCAGTACTTC. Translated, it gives CASSNGGRGWETQYF.